This entry is about one T cell receptor (beta chain). Antigen unknown. A CD45RA+ naive subset and a CD45RA-negative memory subset were split from CD4+ cells. Approximately 210 ng DNA, around 30,000 T cell genomes, went into each sorted-subset replicate PCR. Profiled with immunoSEQ multiplex PCR; TCRdb holds only in-frame clones, not every one. The sample contains approximately 2.5 million clones, approximately 93% of which appear only once. The CDR3 totals 18 residues. This sample is drawn from a study of shared clonotypes between healthy human individuals. Study as a whole: Each donor's CD8 memory used one plate, CD8 naive two, each CD4 subset three. General study results and limits: Shared across a few donors were around 5% of the naive CD4 clonotypes.

Sequencing was done on a sample of naive CD4+ T cells from PBMCs. Subset denoted: CD45RA+ positively selected. This chain connects TRBV21-1 to TRBJ2-7; TRBD2, the table's D call, was not compared with the DNA. TRBV21-1 is given as a pseudogene. The TCR comes from a young man in good health. Some clones in this sample may be carry-over from other donors' samples. CDR3 residues: CASSKQGQTSGRTYEQYF. The CDR3 DNA reads TGTGCCAGCAGCAAACAGGGACAGACTAGCGGGAGGACCTACGAGCAGTACTTC.